The sequence of this T cell receptor beta chain was determined in a study of T cell repertoires in cytomegalovirus infection. Study-level background: Shared public TCR beta signatures pointed to both CMV infection and a matching HLA type.

Study conclusions and caveats: CMV-specific TCR beta clonotypes restricted by HLA-C were the ones dominating the ex vivo response. Summed frequency of shared TCR beta families picked out CMV carriers who also had the relevant HLA.

TCRdb re-called the reads with MiXCR, one entry per CDR3 protein. Of 150,000 to 200,000 distinct CDR3 sequences detected, under 25% appear once; the ten largest clones hold approximately 3%. There are 15 residues in the CDR3. CDR1 and CDR2 from the germline V gene are MNHNY and SVGAGI (reference sequence). Unmatched junction bases numbered 4, after V lost 6 bases and J lost 0 bases. Comments on this clonotype: Antigen unknown.

The chain employs TRBV6-6 and TRBJ2-1; the match to TRBD1 covers 8 bases. The sequenced material came from PBMCs. The receptor was derived from a human donor in good health (CMV status not recorded). Some clones in this sample may be carry-over from other donors' samples. The CDR3 sequence is CASRPRGHSYNEQFF. CDR3 sequence (DNA): TGTGCCAGCAGGCCCAGGGGGCACTCCTACAATGAGCAGTTCTTC.